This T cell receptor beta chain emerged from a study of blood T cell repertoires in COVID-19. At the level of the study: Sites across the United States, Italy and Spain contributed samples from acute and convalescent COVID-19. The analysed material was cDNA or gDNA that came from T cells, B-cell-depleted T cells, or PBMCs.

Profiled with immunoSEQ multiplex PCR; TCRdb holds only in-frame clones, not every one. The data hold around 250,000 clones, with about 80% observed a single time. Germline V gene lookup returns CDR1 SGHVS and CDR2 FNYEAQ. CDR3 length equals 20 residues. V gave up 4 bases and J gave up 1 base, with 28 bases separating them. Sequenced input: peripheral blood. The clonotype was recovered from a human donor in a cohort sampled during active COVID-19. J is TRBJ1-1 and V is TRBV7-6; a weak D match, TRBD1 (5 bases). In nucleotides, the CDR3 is TGTGCCAGCAGCTCCAACCGTGGGGCCGGGCAGCTATCCCAGAACACTGAAGCTTTCTTT. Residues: CASSSNRGAGQLSQNTEAFF.